This TCR beta chain originates from a study of blood T cell repertoires in COVID-19. Looking at the study overall: Spain, Italy and the United States supplied samples that represented acute and convalescent COVID-19.

V trimming: 4 bases; J trimming: 4 bases; junction bases outside the gene matches: 10. CDR1 is SGHKS, CDR2 YYEKEE, per germline (reference sequence). The CDR3 totals 16 residues. Per the original data handling: Amplification of reference gene primers provided the estimated nucleated cell counts. Here immunoSEQ multiplex PCR was the method, and the copy in TCRdb shows in-frame clones only, minus some. V and J calls plus clone size are reproduced from that table; the DNA served to infer D and trimming. The top ten hold 5.5% to 9% of the sample, which has about 240,000 clones, 70% to 90% seen once. Sequencing was done on a sample of peripheral blood. The V and J genes are TRBV5-5 and TRBJ2-5; the match to TRBD1 covers 10 bases. This TCR came from a woman aged 70 to 79 with active or convalescent COVID-19. The CDR3 bases are TGTGCCAGCAGCCGCCCCGGGACAGGGGTGGGAGAGACCCAGTACTTC. This encodes CASSRPGTGVGETQYF.